These 31 T cell receptor beta chains were all obtained from the same sample, sequenced in a study of blood T cell repertoires in COVID-19. Clones were sequenced by immunoSEQ multiplex PCR, and TCRdb holds only the in-frame ones, with some missing. The sample has about 300,000 clones; 88% are singletons. Input material: peripheral blood. These receptors were taken from a woman in her 30s who had recovered from COVID-19.

The J gene is TRBJ1-2, the V gene TRBV19; 9 nucleotides line up with TRBD1. The germline gives CDR1 LNHDA, CDR2 SQIVND (reference sequence). V gave up 6 bases and J gave up 3 bases; unmatched junction bases: 14. The CDR3 runs to 17 residues. CDR3 DNA: TGTGCCAGTAGAATCCTGGACAGGGGTTTCACGGACTATGGCTACACCTTC. This sequence encodes CASRILDRGFTDYGYTF.

The chain uses TRBV7-2 and TRBJ2-1; possibly TRBD2 for D (6 bases). The CDR3 is made up of 17 amino acids. Germline assignment: CDR1 SGHTA and CDR2 FQGNSA. V was cut by 4 bases and J by 0 bases, with 16 bases left in between. This CDR3 is CASSSPPAGSSYNEQFF. The CDR3 DNA reads as TGTGCCAGCAGCTCACCCCCCGCGGGGAGCTCCTACAATGAGCAGTTCTTC.

This chain joins TRBV19 and TRBJ2-3; 9 bases map to TRBD1. This CDR3 contains 15 residues. The V segment lost 5 bases and the J segment 4 bases; nucleotides outside the gene matches: 7. Germline CDR1 reads LNHDA; CDR2 reads SQIVND (reference sequence). The CDR3 DNA reads TGTGCCAGTAGTTTGGGACAGGGTCTCCCAGATACGCAGTATTTT. Its translation: CASSLGQGLPDTQYF.

The J gene is TRBJ1-3, the V gene TRBV6-5; possible D gene TRBD1, 6 bases. Trimming pared 0 bases from V and 6 bases from J, leaving 12 bases between. Germline V gene data show CDR1 as MNHEY and CDR2 as SVGAGI. This CDR3 spans 15 amino acids. Here the CDR3 DNA reads TGTGCCAGCAGTTACTCGAGTGCAGGGGCAAACACCATATATTTT. Translated, it gives CASSYSSAGANTIYF.

The chain carries TRBV6-5 and TRBJ1-4; 7 nucleotides align to TRBD1. With V trimmed by 6 bases and J by 8 bases, 12 bases remained unmatched. Germline V gives CDR1 MNHEY, CDR2 SVGAGI. The CDR3 has 15 amino acids. The CDR3 sequence: CASRPITGVAEKLFF. The CDR3 DNA reads TGTGCCAGCAGACCTATTACAGGGGTCGCGGAAAAACTGTTTTTT.

This clone was seen a few times. The rearrangement joins TRBV30 to TRBJ1-5, with a weak D call TRBD1 (5 bases). The V and J ends lost 0 bases and 10 bases respectively, with 13 bases between them. The CDR3 sequence is 13 residues long. CDR1 GTSNPN and CDR2 SVGIG come from the germline V gene (reference sequence). CDR3 DNA: TGTGCCTGGAGTGTACAGGCGGAGGGTCCCCAGCATTTT. Amino acids: CAWSVQAEGPQHF.

The CDR3 loop is CASSPGGTTTNEQFF. The CDR3 nucleotides read TGCGCCAGCAGCCCTGGGGGGACTACTACCAATGAGCAGTTCTTC. This chain links TRBV5-1 with TRBJ2-1; TRBD2 matches 7 bases. The CDR3 has 15 amino acids. CDR1 is SGHRS and CDR2 is YFSETQ in the germline V gene. The J segment lost 6 bases and the V segment lost 4 bases, leaving 10 bases of the junction unmatched.

About this clone: This sample includes further DNA sequences coding for the same CDR3. The chain employs TRBV5-1 and TRBJ2-7; 12 bases are shared with TRBD2. Germline-derived CDR1 and CDR2 are SGHRS and YFSETQ. The CDR3 runs 15 residues. The junction had 5 bases not matched to a gene; V was cut back by 4 bases and J by 3 bases. CDR3 amino acids: CASSPLAGGSYEQYF. The DNA of the CDR3 is TGCGCCAGCAGCCCCCTAGCGGGGGGGAGCTACGAGCAGTACTTC. Variable domain in full (rest from reference TRBV5-1 and TRBJ2-7): KAGVTQTPRYLIKTRGQQVTLSCSPISGHRSVSWYQQTPGQGLQFLFEYFSETQRNKGNFPGRFSGRQFSNSRSEMNVSTLELGDSALYLCASSPLAGGSYEQYFGPGTRLTVT.

The chain carries TRBV18 and TRBJ1-1; a weak D match, TRBD1 (6 bases). CDR1 and CDR2 from the germline V gene are KGHSH and LQKENI. The CDR3 has 17 residues. The V end was cut by 2 bases, the J end by 3 bases, with 19 bases between. The CDR3 DNA sequence: TGTGCCAGCTCACCAGCTTTGTTCTCGGGGGGCTACACTGAAGCTTTCTTT. Translation gives CASSPALFSGGYTEAFF.

This rearrangement joins TRBV29-1 to TRBJ1-4; D perhaps matches TRBD1 (5 bases). Germline CDR1 and CDR2: SQVTM and ANQGSEA. The CDR3 is 14 amino acids. V gave up 7 bases and J gave up 7 bases, with 19 bases separating them. The CDR3 spells CSACGTQVSEKLFF. The CDR3 nucleotides read TGCAGCGCCTGCGGGACCCAAGTGTCTGAAAAACTGTTTTTT.

This chain links TRBV18 with TRBJ2-6; D is perhaps TRBD1 (5 bases). The CDR3 is 15 residues long. Germline CDR1 KGHSH, CDR2 LQKENI. Trimming removed 8 bases at V and 2 bases at J, with 13 bases between. The CDR3: CASAGNLPGANVLTF. Written as DNA, the CDR3 is TGTGCCAGCGCAGGGAACCTTCCTGGGGCCAACGTCCTGACTTTC. Variable domain in full (rest from reference TRBV18 and TRBJ2-6): NAGVMQNPRHLVRRRGQEARLRCSPMKGHSHVYWYRQLPEEGLKFMVYLQKENIIDESGMPKERFSAEFPKEGPSILRIQQVVRGDSAAYFCASAGNLPGANVLTFGAGSRLTVL.

This clone was seen just once. This chain uses TRBV7-2 with TRBJ2-3; D perhaps matches TRBD2 (6 bases). Per the germline V gene, CDR1 is SGHTA and CDR2 is FQGNSA. There are 14 residues in the CDR3. The V end lost 3 bases, the J end lost 5 bases, and 12 bases lay between the germline ends. The CDR3 region has the DNA TGTGCCAGCAGCTTGGAGACTAGAGGAGATACGCAGTATTTT. Its protein product is CASSLETRGDTQYF. The complete variable domain, with remaining parts taken from reference TRBV7-2 and TRBJ2-3, reads GAGVSQSPSNKVTEKGKDVELRCDPISGHTALYWYRQSLGQGLEFLIYFQGNSAPDKSGLPSDRFSAERTGGSVSTLTIQRTQQEDSAVYLCASSLETRGDTQYFGPGTRLTVL.

V usage is TRBV7-8 and J usage is TRBJ1-5, with no clear D. The CDR3 consists of 15 residues. With 2 bases removed from V and 2 bases from J, the gap between germline ends came to 10 bases. Per germline, CDR1 SGHVS and CDR2 FQNEAQ. CDR3 in DNA: TGTGCCAGCAGCTTACCGGGGATCGGCAATCAGCCCCAGCATTTT. Its protein is CASSLPGIGNQPQHF.

The V gene is TRBV6-2 or TRBV6-3, the J gene TRBJ2-7; D is possibly TRBD2 (5 bases). V lost 2 bases and J 3 bases, leaving 5 bases between the germline ends. Per germline, CDR1 MNHEY and CDR2 SVGEGT. This CDR3 has 12 residues. The CDR3 here is CASSYTSYEQYF. In DNA form, the CDR3 reads TGTGCCAGCAGTTACACTAGCTACGAGCAGTACTTC.

This chain joins TRBV18 and TRBJ2-5, with 9 bases identical to TRBD1. J was trimmed by 2 bases and V by 0 bases; bases with no gene match: 4. CDR3 length equals 16 residues. Germline V CDR1 and CDR2: KGHSH, LQKENI. The CDR3 nucleotides read TGTGCCAGCTCACCACCGAAGACAGGGGGGCAAGAGACCCAGTACTTC. Amino acids: CASSPPKTGGQETQYF.

V is TRBV7-2 and J is TRBJ2-1, with 9 bases matching TRBD1. V was clipped by 3 bases and J by 8 bases; unmatched bases: 8. From germline, CDR1 is SGHTA and CDR2 FQGNSA. The CDR3 has 15 residues. CDR3 sequence: CASSLTGQGLDEQFF. The CDR3 nucleotides are TGTGCCAGCAGCTTGACGGGACAGGGTCTCGATGAGCAGTTCTTC. Full variable domain (remainder filled in from reference TRBV7-2 and TRBJ2-1): GAGVSQSPSNKVTEKGKDVELRCDPISGHTALYWYRQSLGQGLEFLIYFQGNSAPDKSGLPSDRFSAERTGGSVSTLTIQRTQQEDSAVYLCASSLTGQGLDEQFFGPGTRLTVL.

V gene TRBV9 combines with J gene TRBJ2-7; TRBD2 is a possible D gene (5 bases). V was cut by 0 bases and J by 1 base, with 8 bases left in between. The V gene's germline CDR1 is SGDLS and CDR2 YYNGEE. The CDR3 runs to 14 residues. The CDR3 DNA reads TGTGCCAGCAGCGTAGGGGGAGAATCCTACGAGCAGTACTTC. The encoded protein is CASSVGGESYEQYF.

The chain joins TRBV18 to TRBJ2-7; D is undetermined. Germline-derived CDR1 and CDR2 are KGHSH and LQKENI. The CDR3 has 14 residues. V lost 0 bases, J lost 5 bases, and 11 bases lay in between. CDR3 nucleotides: TGTGCCAGCTCACCACCCTGGGCGAAGGACGAGCAGTACTTC. Amino acids: CASSPPWAKDEQYF.

The CDR3 DNA sequence: TGTGCCAGCAGCGTTCAGGGGGTTTTGAGTTCACCCCTCCACTTT. It codes for CASSVQGVLSSPLHF. This chain joins TRBV7-2 and TRBJ1-6; 7 bases map to TRBD1. The CDR3 is 15 residues long. CDR1 is SGHTA and CDR2 is FQGNSA in the germline V gene. With 5 bases clipped from V and 9 bases from J, the junction kept 10 bases outside the gene matches. Filled out from reference TRBV7-2 and TRBJ1-6, the complete variable domain reads GAGVSQSPSNKVTEKGKDVELRCDPISGHTALYWYRQSLGQGLEFLIYFQGNSAPDKSGLPSDRFSAERTGGSVSTLTIQRTQQEDSAVYLCASSVQGVLSSPLHFGNGTRLTVT.

This chain links TRBV21-1 with TRBJ2-5; the table assigns TRBD2, which was not confirmed against the DNA. TRBV21-1 is termed a pseudogene. The CDR3 is 14 amino acids. CDR3 amino acids: CASSKCPGQETQYF. The CDR3 coding sequence is TGTGCCAGCAGCAAGTGCCCGGGGCAAGAGACCCAGTACTTC.

This chain joins TRBV5-4 and TRBJ2-1; 9 bases line up with TRBD2. Germline V lookup: CDR1 SGHNT, CDR2 YYREEE (reference sequence). V trimming: 2 bases; J trimming: 5 bases; junction bases outside the gene matches: 5. This CDR3 has 15 residues. This CDR3 reads CASSFGTSRDNEQFF. DNA for the CDR3: TGTGCCAGCAGCTTCGGGACTAGCAGAGACAATGAGCAGTTCTTC.

The rearrangement uses TRBV28 and TRBJ2-5; TRBD1 matches 8 bases. This CDR3 has 15 amino acids. Per the germline V gene, CDR1 is MDHEN and CDR2 is SYDVKM. The J segment lost 10 bases and the V segment lost 4 bases, leaving 14 bases of the junction unmatched. CDR3 region: CASSSTGTGVYYQYF. The DNA of the CDR3 is TGTGCCAGCAGTTCAACCGGGACAGGAGTCTATTACCAGTACTTC.

The chain uses TRBV11-2 and TRBJ2-3; maybe TRBD1 (5 bases). V lost 7 bases and J lost 3, with 23 bases in between. The CDR3 loop spans 17 amino acids. Germline-derived CDR1 and CDR2 are SGHAT and FQNNGV. The CDR3 coding sequence is TGTGCCAGCACCACAGGCCGGGTTTGGGATGGGACAGATACGCAGTATTTT. This translates into CASTTGRVWDGTDTQYF.

V is TRBV2 and J is TRBJ2-2; no firm D call. The germline V gene encodes CDR1 SNHLY and CDR2 FYNNEI. V dropped 6 bases and J dropped 0 bases, with 8 bases sitting between them. CDR3 length equals 14 residues. The CDR3 is CASRSGTNTGELFF. CDR3 coding DNA: TGTGCCAGCAGGTCGGGTACGAACACCGGGGAGCTGTTTTTT.

CDR3 sequence (DNA): TGCGCCAGCAGCTTGGGACAGGTGGGACCGAGGAGCTGGGGCTACACCTTC. Encoded protein: CASSLGQVGPRSWGYTF. The V call is TRBV5-1, the J call TRBJ1-2; the D gene is possibly TRBD1 (6 bases). Germline CDR1 is SGHRS and CDR2 is YFSETQ. CDR3 length equals 17 residues. Trimming pared 0 bases from V and 8 bases from J, leaving 23 bases between. The full variable domain, rest sourced from reference TRBV5-1 and TRBJ1-2, is KAGVTQTPRYLIKTRGQQVTLSCSPISGHRSVSWYQQTPGQGLQFLFEYFSETQRNKGNFPGRFSGRQFSNSRSEMNVSTLELGDSALYLCASSLGQVGPRSWGYTFGSGTRLTVV.

This clone showed up just once. V and J are TRBV4-1 and TRBJ2-7; the match to TRBD1 covers 12 bases. V trimming: 6 bases; J trimming: 2 bases; junction bases outside the gene matches: 5. Germline values: CDR1 MGHRA, CDR2 YSYEKL. The CDR3 has 15 residues. This CDR3 reads CASRTGQGAPYEQYF. CDR3 nucleotides: TGCGCCAGCAGGACGGGACAGGGGGCTCCCTACGAGCAGTACTTC.

The J gene is TRBJ2-5, the V gene TRBV4-2, with TRBD2 identical over 12 bases. The germline V gene has CDR1 LGHNA and CDR2 YNFKEQ. This CDR3 is 17 amino acids long. Germline trimming cut 1 base from V and 2 bases from J; bases unmatched to any gene: 5. CDR3 sequence: CASSQATGTSGQETQYF. The CDR3 region has the DNA TGTGCCAGCAGCCAAGCAACCGGGACTAGCGGGCAAGAGACCCAGTACTTC.

The V call is TRBV5-1, the J call TRBJ2-7; 9 nucleotides agree with TRBD1. The J segment lost 0 bases and the V segment lost 5 bases, leaving 6 bases of the junction unmatched. The CDR3 extends over 15 amino acids. Germline V gives CDR1 SGHRS, CDR2 YFSETQ. The chain's CDR3 is CASSRTGAASYEQYF. The CDR3 DNA follows: TGCGCCAGCAGTAGGACAGGGGCAGCCTCCTACGAGCAGTACTTC. Based on the CDR3 plus reference TRBV5-1 and TRBJ2-7, the full variable domain is KAGVTQTPRYLIKTRGQQVTLSCSPISGHRSVSWYQQTPGQGLQFLFEYFSETQRNKGNFPGRFSGRQFSNSRSEMNVSTLELGDSALYLCASSRTGAASYEQYFGPGTRLTVT.

This chain uses TRBV5-4 with TRBJ2-2, with D perhaps matching TRBD2 (7 bases). The CDR3 sequence is 16 residues long. Trimming cost V 4 bases and J 4 bases, with 17 bases left between them. The germline V gene has CDR1 SGHNT and CDR2 YYREEE (reference sequence). CDR3: CASSRAGASLTGELFF. In DNA, the CDR3 is TGTGCCAGCAGCCGGGCGGGGGCCTCTCTCACCGGGGAGCTGTTTTTT.

The chain recombines TRBV16 with TRBJ2-1; D is perhaps TRBD1 (6 bases). The CDR3 has 15 residues. The germline gives CDR1 KGHSY, CDR2 FQNENV. Trimming took 1 base from V and 5 from J, leaving 12 bases between them. CDR3 residues: CASSQFRGRDNEQFF. CDR3 nucleotides: TGTGCCAGCAGCCAATTCAGGGGTAGGGACAATGAGCAGTTCTTC. The whole variable domain, remainder taken from reference TRBV16 and TRBJ2-1, is GEEVAQTPKHLVRGEGQKAKLYCAPIKGHSYVFWYQQVLKNEFKFLISFQNENVFDETGMPKERFSAKCLPNSPCSLEIQATKLEDSAVYFCASSQFRGRDNEQFFGPGTRLTVL.

The chain recombines TRBV28 with TRBJ2-7; TRBD2 is a possible D gene (6 bases). In germline, CDR1 is MDHEN, CDR2 SYDVKM. V was cut by 3 bases and J by 5 bases, with 11 bases left in between. The CDR3 has 13 residues. The CDR3 is CASSLAGQDEQYF. CDR3 nucleotides: TGTGCCAGCAGTTTGGCGGGGCAGGACGAGCAGTACTTC.